The 25 T cell receptor beta chains reported below all come from one sample, sequenced in a study of shared clonotypes between healthy human individuals. The repertoire was sequenced with immunoSEQ multiplex PCR; TCRdb's copy has only in-frame clones and lacks some. The sample has over 400,000 clones, around 96% seen once; the top ten hold 0.05% to 0.08%. The sequencing input was naive CD4+ T cells sorted from blood. The subset is: CD45RA+ positively selected. The receptors originated from a woman in her twenties or thirties in good health.

This clone was counted once. The V and J genes are TRBV5-1 and TRBJ1-1; D is undetermined. V was cut by 1 base and J by 0 bases, with 7 bases left in between. CDR1 and CDR2 from the germline V gene are SGHRS and YFSETQ. This CDR3 has 14 amino acids. The CDR3 nucleotides read TGCGCCAGCAGCTTGACGGAGATGAACACTGAAGCTTTCTTT. Encoded protein: CASSLTEMNTEAFF.

The chain carries TRBV19 and TRBJ1-4; 9 bases map to TRBD1. This CDR3 region has 15 residues. The V and J ends lost 8 bases and 7 bases, in that order; junction bases with no gene match: 11. Germline CDR1 reads LNHDA; CDR2 reads SQIVND (reference sequence). This CDR3 reads CASRATGTGLEKLFF. Written as DNA, the CDR3 is TGTGCCAGTCGAGCTACCGGGACAGGGCTTGAAAAACTGTTTTTT.

V and J are TRBV27 and TRBJ2-2; no definite D call. CDR1 MNHEY and CDR2 SMNVEV come from the germline V gene (reference sequence). Trimming shortened V by 3 bases and J by 1 base, and 3 bases separated the two germline ends. CDR3 length equals 13 residues. CDR3 nucleotide sequence: TGTGCCAGCAGTTTTCGGAACACCGGGGAGCTGTTTTTT. This gives the protein CASSFRNTGELFF.

V is TRBV2 and J is TRBJ1-5; D remains unclear. CDR1 and CDR2 from the germline V gene are SNHLY and FYNNEI. Trimming shortened V by 4 bases and J by 3 bases, and 7 bases separated the two germline ends. The CDR3 has 13 residues. CDR3 DNA sequence: TGTGCCAGCAGTGCGGGTGACAATCAGCCCCAGCATTTT. Protein product: CASSAGDNQPQHF. Looking up the rest from reference TRBV2 and TRBJ1-5 gives the full variable domain: EPEVTQTPSHQVTQMGQEVILRCVPISNHLYFYWYRQILGQKVEFLVSFYNNEISEKSEIFDDQFSVERPDGSNFTLKIRSTKLEDSAMYFCASSAGDNQPQHFGDGTRLSIL.

This chain joins TRBV27 and TRBJ2-1; 10 bases are a match to TRBD2. The CDR3 length is 18 residues. The junction had 8 bases not matched to a gene; V was cut back by 2 bases and J by 1 base. Germline assignment: CDR1 MNHEY and CDR2 SMNVEV (reference sequence). CDR3 sequence: CASSLTAGGGVSYNEQFF. In DNA form, the CDR3 reads TGTGCCAGCAGTTTAACAGCGGGAGGGGGTGTGTCCTACAATGAGCAGTTCTTC.

This clone is a singleton in its sample. The V gene is TRBV5-5, the J gene TRBJ2-7; D perhaps matches TRBD1 (5 bases). From germline, CDR1 is SGHKS and CDR2 YYEKEE (reference sequence). Trimming stripped 0 bases from V and 2 bases from J, with 9 bases between. CDR3 length: 14 residues. The CDR3 region is CASSLVLDTYEQYF. CDR3 bases: TGTGCCAGCAGCTTGGTTTTGGACACCTACGAGCAGTACTTC.

The J gene is TRBJ2-6, the V gene TRBV6-1; TRBD1 matches 8 bases. Trimming removed 2 bases from V and 0 bases from J; junction bases left unmatched: 6. Germline V lookup: CDR1 MNHNS, CDR2 SASEGT. This CDR3 has 18 amino acids. The CDR3 sequence: CASSETGQAISGANVLTF. The CDR3, as DNA: TGTGCCAGCAGTGAAACGGGACAGGCAATCTCTGGGGCCAACGTCCTGACTTTC.

Written as DNA, the CDR3 is TGTGCCAGCAGCAGGCCCGGGAGGCTCCCGGACGAGCAGTACTTC. It specifies CASSRPGRLPDEQYF. J is TRBJ2-7 and V is TRBV21-1; TRBD2 is the table's D call, not checked against the DNA. TRBV21-1 is annotated as a pseudogene. CDR3 size: 15 residues.

The gene calls are TRBV6-1 and TRBJ2-2; 9 nucleotides match TRBD2. The CDR3 has 13 amino acids. V lost 7 bases to trimming and J lost 7 bases; unmatched junction nucleotides: 4. CDR1 is MNHNS and CDR2 is SASEGT in the germline V gene. The CDR3 region has the DNA TGTGCCAGCACTTGGACTAGCGACGGGGAGCTGTTTTTT. It translates to CASTWTSDGELFF.

The J gene is TRBJ1-4, the V gene TRBV19; D possibly corresponds to TRBD1 (5 bases). The CDR3 is 13 residues long. In germline, CDR1 is LNHDA, CDR2 SQIVND (reference sequence). The V end lost 3 bases, the J end lost 7 bases, and 9 bases lay between the germline ends. CDR3 protein: CASSIPGGEKLFF. For the CDR3, the DNA is TGTGCCAGTAGTATCCCGGGGGGTGAAAAACTGTTTTTT.

The rearrangement links TRBV28 to TRBJ1-5, with D possibly TRBD1 on 5 matching bases. V was shortened by 7 bases and J by 0 bases, with 10 bases between the two germline ends. The CDR3 loop spans 14 amino acids. Looked up from germline, CDR1 is MDHEN and CDR2 is SYDVKM. CDR3 sequence (DNA): TGTGCCAGCAACAGGAGATATAGCAATCAGCCCCAGCATTTT. Translated, it gives CASNRRYSNQPQHF. Variable domain in full (rest from reference TRBV28 and TRBJ1-5): DVKVTQSSRYLVKRTGEKVFLECVQDMDHENMFWYRQDPGLGLRLIYFSYDVKMKEKGDIPEGYSVSREKKERFSLILESASTNQTSMYLCASNRRYSNQPQHFGDGTRLSIL.

The V and J genes are TRBV18 and TRBJ2-7, with 10 bases lining up with TRBD1. This CDR3 region has 14 residues. Germline loops: CDR1 KGHSH, CDR2 LQKENI. The trim removed 6 bases at V and 8 bases at J, leaving 10 bases unmatched. The DNA of the CDR3 is TGTGCCAGCTCCCCCGTGGGGACAGGGGACAAGCAGTACTTC. Translation gives CASSPVGTGDKQYF.

The CDR3 DNA follows: TGTGCCAGCAGGACCGGAAGGGACCCCGGGGAGCTGTTTTTT. It encodes CASRTGRDPGELFF. The chain couples TRBV28 to TRBJ2-2; the D gene could be TRBD1 or TRBD2 (5 bases each). The CDR3 totals 14 residues. The V and J ends lost 6 bases and 6 bases respectively, with 14 bases between them. Germline CDR1 and CDR2: MDHEN and SYDVKM.

The chain links TRBV29-1 to TRBJ2-5; no clear D. This CDR3 region has 12 residues. Germline V gives CDR1 SQVTM, CDR2 ANQGSEA. Trimming shortened V by 1 base and J by 0 bases, and 3 bases separated the two germline ends. CDR3 DNA: TGCAGCGTTGAAGTATACCAAGAGACCCAGTACTTC. Amino acid sequence: CSVEVYQETQYF.

V usage is TRBV28 and J usage is TRBJ1-4; D call uncertain. CDR1 MDHEN and CDR2 SYDVKM come from the germline V gene. With 1 base removed from V and 5 bases from J, the gap between germline ends came to 11 bases. CDR3 length equals 15 residues. The CDR3 reads CASSLYRPANEKLFF. The CDR3 nucleotides are TGTGCCAGCAGTTTATATCGGCCAGCAAATGAAAAACTGTTTTTT.

Concerning this clone itself: The junction and the germline gene differ at one end; a read error may be behind it. This sequence joins TRBV7-3 and TRBJ2-3; D might be TRBD1 (5 bases). The CDR3 runs to 13 residues. Germline V gene sequence: CDR1 SGHTA, CDR2 FQGTGA. The CDR3 is CASSVTQGDTQYF. CDR3 nucleotides: TGTGCCAGCAGCGTAACGCAGGGTGATACGCAGTATTTT.

CDR3 sequence (DNA): TGTGCCTGGAAGAGACAGTCCCGGGGCGAGCAGTACTTC. Protein: CAWKRQSRGEQYF. This chain joins TRBV30 and TRBJ2-7; tentatively, D is TRBD1 or TRBD2 (5 bases each). This CDR3 is built from 13 residues. Trimming pared 4 bases from V and 6 bases from J, leaving 16 bases between. Per germline, CDR1 GTSNPN and CDR2 SVGIG (reference sequence). Looking up the rest from reference TRBV30 and TRBJ2-7 gives the full variable domain: SQTIHQWPATLVQPVGSPLSLECTVEGTSNPNLYWYRQAAGRGLQLLFYSVGIGQISSEVPQNLSASRPQDRQFILSSKKLLLSDSGFYLCAWKRQSRGEQYFGPGTRLTVT.

J is TRBJ2-2 and V is TRBV7-2; TRBD1 aligns across 7 bases. The CDR3 extends over 16 amino acids. The junction had 10 bases not matched to a gene; V was cut back by 7 bases and J by 2 bases. Germline-derived CDR1 and CDR2 are SGHTA and FQGNSA. CDR3 nucleotides: TGTGCCAGCACCGAGGGGGCAGGGCTAAACACCGGGGAGCTGTTTTTT. This gives the protein CASTEGAGLNTGELFF.

The genes are TRBV19 and TRBJ2-6; D may be TRBD1 (5 bases). Germline CDR1 and CDR2: LNHDA and SQIVND (reference sequence). Between the trimmed V and J ends, which lost 6 bases and 1 base, there was a span of 10 bases. The CDR3 contains 15 residues. CDR3 region: CASSSGSSGANVLTF. CDR3 nucleotide sequence: TGTGCCAGTAGCTCAGGGTCTTCTGGGGCCAACGTCCTGACTTTC. Full variable domain (outside the CDR3, taken from reference TRBV19 and TRBJ2-6): DGGITQSPKYLFRKEGQNVTLSCEQNLNHDAMYWYRQDPGQGLRLIYYSQIVNDFQKGDIAEGYSVSREKKESFPLTVTSAQKNPTAFYLCASSSGSSGANVLTFGAGSRLTVL.

Points on this clone: An end of the junction differs from the germline gene, which may be a read error. This sequence joins TRBV7-8 and TRBJ2-1; maybe TRBD2 (5 bases). The length of the CDR3 is 15 residues. Germline V gene sequence: CDR1 SGHVS, CDR2 FQNEAQ. This CDR3 is CASSGEEDSHNEQFF. In nucleotides, the CDR3 is TGTGCCAGCAGCGGGGAAGAGGACTCCCACAATGAGCAGTTCTTC.

This chain joins TRBV4-1 and TRBJ2-5; D is perhaps TRBD1 (5 bases). This CDR3 has 15 amino acids. CDR1 MGHRA and CDR2 YSYEKL come from the germline V gene. The V gene lost 0 bases and the J gene lost 7 bases, with 15 bases spanning the gap. This CDR3 is CASSQDYLGQGTQYF. The CDR3 DNA reads TGCGCCAGCAGCCAAGATTATCTGGGGCAGGGGACCCAGTACTTC.

The V gene is TRBV6-1, the J gene TRBJ1-5, with D perhaps matching TRBD1 (6 bases). The CDR3 contains 14 residues. The V end lost 2 bases, the J end lost 6 bases, and 11 bases lay between the germline ends. Germline V CDR1 and CDR2: MNHNS, SASEGT. In DNA, the CDR3 is TGTGCCAGCAGTGAACGGGGGCGCAGTCAGCCCCAGCATTTT. Protein: CASSERGRSQPQHF.

In its sample, this clone was seen once. This chain joins TRBV6-1 and TRBJ2-1, with TRBD2 matching 8 bases. Germline V gene lookup returns CDR1 MNHNS and CDR2 SASEGT. With 5 bases clipped from V and 2 bases from J, the junction kept 5 bases outside the gene matches. This CDR3 is 15 amino acids long. CDR3 nucleotide sequence: TGTGCCAGCAGTCCCAGCGGGGGTACCTACAATGAGCAGTTCTTC. Translating it yields CASSPSGGTYNEQFF.

The chain is built from TRBV11-2 and TRBJ2-7, with 8 bases fitting TRBD2. V was pared by 4 bases and J by 2 bases, with 13 bases of the junction left unmatched. The CDR3 totals 17 residues. Germline values: CDR1 SGHAT, CDR2 FQNNGV. Here the CDR3 DNA reads TGTGCCAGCAGCTCCTCCGAGCGGGGGTTAACCCCCTACGAGCAGTACTTC. Its protein product is CASSSSERGLTPYEQYF. The whole variable domain, remainder taken from reference TRBV11-2 and TRBJ2-7, is EAGVAQSPRYKIIEKRQSVAFWCNPISGHATLYWYQQILGQGPKLLIQFQNNGVVDDSQLPKDRFSAERLKGVDSTLKIQPAKLEDSAVYLCASSSSERGLTPYEQYFGPGTRLTVT.

This chain connects TRBV11-2 to TRBJ2-1, with D possibly being TRBD1 or TRBD2 (5 bases each). The germline CDR1 and CDR2 sequences are SGHAT and FQNNGV. The ends were cut back, 4 bases at V and 2 bases at J, with 15 bases in the middle. This CDR3 contains 16 residues. CDR3 loop: CASSWGRSYAYNEQFF. Written as DNA, the CDR3 is TGTGCCAGCAGCTGGGGACGGTCGTACGCCTACAATGAGCAGTTCTTC.